These 17 T cell receptor beta chains came from one sample sequenced in a study of blood T cell repertoires in COVID-19. Clones were sequenced by immunoSEQ multiplex PCR, and TCRdb holds only the in-frame ones, with some missing. The profile shows about 240,000 clones, about four fifths of them singletons. Source material: peripheral blood. These receptor sequences come from a man younger than 40 who had recovered from COVID-19.

V usage is TRBV3-1 (or the pseudogene TRBV3-2) and J usage is TRBJ1-2; 9 positions match TRBD1. Germline CDR1 and CDR2: LGHDT and YNNKEL (reference sequence). This CDR3 region has 12 residues. J gave up 13 bases and V 4 bases, and 7 bases lay outside the gene matches. CDR3 in amino acids: CASSPQGARVTF. The DNA for the CDR3 is TGTGCCAGCAGCCCACAGGGGGCTCGGGTCACCTTC.

The J gene is TRBJ2-5, the V gene TRBV2, with no clear D. In germline, CDR1 is SNHLY, CDR2 FYNNEI. This CDR3 contains 14 residues. Trimming removed 3 bases from V and 2 bases from J, with 10 bases in between. Here the CDR3 DNA reads TGTGCCAGCAGTGATCCGAGGCAACAAGAGACCCAGTACTTC. This codes for CASSDPRQQETQYF.

For this clone: Other DNA sequences of this sample code for an identical CDR3. The chain is built from TRBV6-1 and TRBJ1-2; perhaps TRBD1 as D (6 bases). Germline V gene sequence: CDR1 MNHNS, CDR2 SASEGT. The CDR3 contains 13 residues. The ends were cut back, 3 bases at V and 1 base at J, with 6 bases in the middle. As DNA, the CDR3 is TGTGCCAGCAGTGAGGACAGTAACTATGGCTACACCTTC. It yields the protein CASSEDSNYGYTF.

The gene calls are TRBV5-4 and TRBJ2-3; the D gene is possibly TRBD2 (6 bases). Trimming pared 2 bases from V and 6 bases from J, leaving 13 bases between. The CDR3 is made up of 14 amino acids. Germline V gene sequence: CDR1 SGHNT, CDR2 YYREEE (reference sequence). The CDR3 coding sequence is TGTGCCAGCAGCTTTCACGGGGGTAAGGATACGCAGTATTTT. It yields the protein CASSFHGGKDTQYF.

The genes are TRBV5-8 and TRBJ1-4; TRBD1 matches 9 bases. The germline gives CDR1 SGHTS, CDR2 YDEGEE. J was trimmed by 7 bases and V by 4 bases; bases with no gene match: 8. There are 15 residues in the CDR3. CDR3 sequence (DNA): TGTGCCAGCAGCGATAACAGGGGGCTTAGTGAAAAACTGTTTTTT. It specifies CASSDNRGLSEKLFF.

This CDR3 reads CASSTGLANEQYF. CDR3 DNA sequence: TGTGCCAGTAGTACGGGACTAGCAAACGAGCAGTACTTC. V gene TRBV19 combines with J gene TRBJ2-7; 9 bases map to TRBD2. Germline-derived CDR1 and CDR2 are LNHDA and SQIVND (reference sequence). The V and J ends lost 4 bases and 5 bases, in that order; junction bases with no gene match: 3. CDR3 size: 13 residues.

V usage is TRBV4-1 and J usage is TRBJ1-1; no definite D call. The CDR3 length is 17 residues. From germline, CDR1 is MGHRA and CDR2 YSYEKL. Trimming took off 0 bases at V and 6 bases at J, with 20 bases between the two ends. CDR3 DNA: TGCGCCAGCAGCCAAGACGGCCTAGGACTTCTCCTGCCTGAAGCTTTCTTT. This encodes CASSQDGLGLLLPEAFF.

The chain links TRBV4-1 to TRBJ1-5; a possible D gene is TRBD1 (6 bases). V dropped 2 bases and J dropped 7 bases, with 18 bases sitting between them. Germline loops: CDR1 MGHRA, CDR2 YSYEKL. This CDR3 has 16 residues. CDR3 DNA: TGCGCCAGCAGCCAAATGACAGGCCTCGAAGGCCAGCCCCAGCATTTT. Residues: CASSQMTGLEGQPQHF.

This clone was observed a handful of times. The V gene is TRBV6-5, the J gene TRBJ1-5; no reliable D call. The CDR3 sequence is 14 residues long. V was clipped by 3 bases and J by 4 bases, with 10 bases between them. CDR1 and CDR2 from the germline V gene are MNHEY and SVGAGI. The CDR3, as DNA: TGTGCCAGCAGTTATAGTGGTCCAAATCAGCCCCAGCATTTT. It yields the protein CASSYSGPNQPQHF.

The chain employs TRBV5-1 and TRBJ2-3; 8 positions match TRBD2. CDR3 size: 15 residues. With V trimmed by 3 bases and J by 2 bases, 5 bases remained unmatched. Germline CDR1 SGHRS, CDR2 YFSETQ. CDR3 sequence: CASSSGLAVTDTQYF. In DNA form, the CDR3 reads TGCGCCAGCAGCTCAGGACTAGCAGTCACAGATACGCAGTATTTT.

The chain employs TRBV28 and TRBJ2-7, with D tentatively TRBD1 (6 bases). The germline V and J ends were trimmed by 3 bases and 6 bases, with 9 bases remaining between them. The CDR3 is 12 amino acids. The germline gives CDR1 MDHEN, CDR2 SYDVKM. For the CDR3, the DNA is TGTGCCAGCAGTTTTATAGGGGGCGAGCAGTACGTC. It translates to CASSFIGGEQYV.

The J gene is TRBJ2-2, the V gene TRBV9; D is ambiguous. This CDR3 has 15 amino acids. V lost 0 bases, J lost 5 bases, and 11 bases lay in between. Per germline, CDR1 SGDLS and CDR2 YYNGEE. In DNA form, the CDR3 reads TGTGCCAGCAGCGTAGGCGGCCCCTTGACCGGGGAGCTGTTTTTT. This sequence encodes CASSVGGPLTGELFF.

This chain connects TRBV10-3 to TRBJ2-1, with 12 nucleotides matching TRBD2. This CDR3 has 14 residues. V trimming: 4 bases; J trimming: 7 bases; junction bases outside the gene matches: 2. Germline assignment: CDR1 ENHRY and CDR2 SYGVKD. The CDR3 coding sequence is TGTGCCATCAGTGTTACTAGCGGGGGGAATGAGCAGTTCTTC. It is translated as CAISVTSGGNEQFF.

This clone occurred a few times. The chain couples TRBV5-4 to TRBJ2-7, with D tentatively TRBD2 (6 bases). CDR1 SGHNT and CDR2 YYREEE come from the germline V gene (reference sequence). Trimming pared 4 bases from V and 2 bases from J, leaving 16 bases between. The CDR3 consists of 15 residues. As DNA, the CDR3 is TGTGCCAGCAGCCCCCAGGCGGAGGGTACCTACGAGCAGTACTTC. Its protein product is CASSPQAEGTYEQYF.

The sample holds one count of this clone. The V call is TRBV18, the J call TRBJ2-3; 9 nucleotides agree with TRBD1. Germline CDR1 and CDR2: KGHSH and LQKENI. With V trimmed by 4 bases and J by 3 bases, 8 bases remained unmatched. The CDR3 is 16 amino acids. The CDR3 region is CASSLSGTGTTDTQYF. The CDR3 DNA reads TGTGCCAGCTCACTTTCGGGGACAGGGACGACAGATACGCAGTATTTT.

The J gene is TRBJ2-5, the V gene TRBV5-4; 10 bases align to TRBD2. The germline V gene has CDR1 SGHNT and CDR2 YYREEE (reference sequence). Trimming cost V 4 bases and J 4 bases; bases outside gene matches: 10. This CDR3 contains 16 residues. The CDR3 is CASSEVSGGLGETQYF. For the CDR3, the DNA is TGTGCCAGCAGCGAAGTTAGCGGGGGGTTGGGAGAGACCCAGTACTTC.

This clone showed up just once. The V call is TRBV12-3 or TRBV12-4, the J call TRBJ2-7, with 8 bases lining up with TRBD1. The J segment lost 6 bases and the V segment lost 4 bases, leaving 2 bases of the junction unmatched. The CDR3 runs 12 residues. The CDR3 DNA reads TGTGCCAGCAGTTGGACAGGGCGCGAGCAGTACTTC. It specifies CASSWTGREQYF.